This is a list of T cell receptor beta chains from one sample in a study of T-cell memory formation after mild COVID-19. TCRdb re-called the 5' RACE reads through MiXCR, storing one row per CDR3 protein. The sample comprises roughly 150,000 distinct CDR3 sequences, roughly 15% of which are singletons, and roughly 15% rests with the top ten. The specimen was PBMCs or a T cell subset sorted from them (not recorded which). These TCRs come from an adult woman who had mild COVID-19 (a few samples of this study predate the infection). Cell type and time point are not known. The CDR3 runs from the conserved cysteine through the conserved F or W. D genes are given only for firm matches. Clone size is shown for a subset of rows, as once, few, many or a class of expanded clone.

size	D	J	V	CDR3	DNA
few	-	TRBJ2-7	TRBV19	CASSIEGASSLGEQYF	TGTGCCAGTAGTATAGAAGGGGCGTCGAGTCTGGGCGAGCAGTACTTC
few	TRBD2	TRBJ2-1	TRBV20-1	CSAREGAGRRPEQFF	TGCAGTGCTAGAGAGGGAGCGGGACGCCGACCTGAGCAGTTCTTC
many	TRBD1	TRBJ2-6	TRBV25-1	CASSEAGGESGANVLTF	TGTGCCAGCAGTGAGGCAGGGGGCGAATCTGGGGCCAACGTCCTGACTTTC
-	-	TRBJ1-6	TRBV7-6	CASMANYNSPLHF	TGTGCCAGCATGGCGAATTATAATTCACCCCTCCACTTT
few	-	TRBJ2-7	TRBV5-4	CASSLPERDGYEQYF	TGTGCCAGCAGCTTGCCCGAACGGGACGGTTACGAGCAGTACTTC
-	-	TRBJ2-7	TRBV20-1	CSASWAGSYEQYF	TGCAGTGCTAGTTGGGCAGGGTCCTACGAGCAGTACTTC
-	-	TRBJ2-7	TRBV24-1	CATSAADRLSYEQYF	TGTGCCACCAGTGCCGCCGACAGATTATCCTACGAGCAGTACTTC
few	-	TRBJ2-1	TRBV15	CATSSEGVWEAVNEQFF	TGTGCCACCAGCTCGGAAGGGGTGTGGGAGGCCGTCAATGAGCAGTTCTTC
-	-	TRBJ2-7	TRBV4-3	CASSQGNRAATYEQYF	TGCGCCAGCAGCCAAGGGAACAGGGCAGCTACCTACGAGCAGTACTTC
few	TRBD1	TRBJ2-4	TRBV5-6	CASSYRGQAKNIQYF	TGTGCCAGCAGCTACAGGGGGCAGGCCAAAAACATTCAGTACTTC
-	TRBD1	TRBJ2-7	TRBV12-3/TRBV12-4	CASSFAGGVEQYF	TGTGCCAGCAGTTTCGCAGGGGGCGTCGAGCAGTACTTC
few	-	TRBJ2-1	TRBV2	CASKISGNNEQFF	TGTGCCAGCAAAATATCGGGGAACAATGAGCAGTTCTTC
few	-	TRBJ2-1	TRBV6-2/TRBV6-3	CASSYGDGSYNEQFF	TGTGCCAGCAGTTATGGGGACGGCTCCTACAATGAGCAGTTCTTC
-	-	TRBJ2-7	TRBV30	CAWSRQGYEQYF	TGTGCCTGGAGTCGTCAGGGTTACGAGCAGTACTTC
once	TRBD2	TRBJ2-2	TRBV4-1	CASSQQWLAGTGELFF	TGCGCCAGCAGCCAACAATGGCTAGCGGGAACCGGGGAGCTGTTTTTT
-	-	TRBJ2-2	TRBV21-1	CASGWRGNTGELFF	TGTGCCAGCGGTTGGCGGGGGAACACCGGGGAGCTGTTTTTT
few	-	TRBJ2-7	TRBV7-2	CASSLDPVNYEQYF	TGTGCCAGCAGCTTAGACCCCGTTAACTACGAGCAGTACTTC
few	-	TRBJ2-3	TRBV15	CATSRDLPVGTDTQYF	TGTGCCACCAGCAGAGATCTTCCGGTGGGCACAGATACGCAGTATTTT
many	-	TRBJ2-5	TRBV7-8	CASSLRGETQYF	TGTGCCAGCAGCCTCAGGGGAGAGACCCAGTACTTC
few	-	TRBJ1-2	TRBV4-2	CASSQDWGIYGYTF	TGTGCCAGCAGCCAAGATTGGGGGATCTATGGCTACACCTTC
few	-	TRBJ1-2	TRBV27	CASSFVGYSGYTF	TGTGCCAGCAGTTTCGTCGGATACAGTGGCTACACCTTC
-	-	TRBJ1-4	TRBV24-1	CATSDPRRGEKLFF	TGTGCCACCAGTGATCCGAGGAGGGGGGAAAAACTGTTTTTT
few	-	TRBJ2-2	TRBV5-1	CASSLTGVTGELFF	TGCGCCAGCAGCCTTACCGGGGTTACCGGGGAGCTGTTTTTT
few	-	TRBJ2-7	TRBV29-1	CSVEAGTGYEQYF	TGCAGCGTTGAAGCCGGGACGGGCTACGAGCAGTACTTC
few	-	TRBJ2-3	TRBV7-8	CASSFYVDSTDTQYF	TGTGCCAGCAGCTTTTACGTGGATAGCACAGATACGCAGTATTTT
-	TRBD2	TRBJ2-1	TRBV12-3/TRBV12-4	CASRGTSGYNEQFF	TGTGCCAGCAGAGGGACTAGCGGCTACAATGAGCAGTTCTTC
-	-	TRBJ2-4	TRBV7-2	CASSLEPGSAKNIQYF	TGTGCCAGCAGCTTAGAACCCGGGAGTGCCAAAAACATTCAGTACTTC
-	-	TRBJ2-7	TRBV27	CASSLHRERVYEQYF	TGTGCCAGCAGTTTACACAGAGAGCGAGTCTACGAGCAGTACTTC
-	TRBD1	TRBJ1-2	TRBV9	CASSVGADRGLNYGYTF	TGTGCCAGCAGCGTGGGGGCAGACAGGGGGCTGAACTATGGCTACACCTTC
few	-	TRBJ2-1	TRBV6-2/TRBV6-3	CASSSPGAGYNEQFF	TGTGCCAGCAGCTCCCCAGGAGCGGGCTACAATGAGCAGTTCTTC
-	-	TRBJ1-3	TRBV5-1	CASSLDTLSGNTIYF	TGCGCCAGCAGCTTGGACACTCTCTCTGGAAACACCATATATTTT
-	TRBD1	TRBJ2-1	TRBV6-4	CASSPGQGYLAGNEQFF	TGTGCCAGCAGTCCGGGACAGGGATATTTGGCGGGTAATGAGCAGTTCTTC
once	-	TRBJ1-5	TRBV7-9	CASSEAGPWPQHF	TGTGCCAGCAGCGAGGCAGGGCCCTGGCCCCAGCATTTT
many	TRBD1	TRBJ2-7	TRBV7-9	CASSPRDSSYEQYF	TGTGCCAGCAGCCCCCGGGACAGCTCCTACGAGCAGTACTTC
-	-	TRBJ2-7	TRBV29-1	CSGKDNYEQYF	TGCAGCGGGAAAGACAATTACGAGCAGTACTTC